The source of this TCR beta chain is a study of blood T cells in healthy people across ages. Study-level results: Long-lived donors had more naive CD4+ cells and higher diversity than aged donors. Diversity estimates drawn from one million T cells were deemed underestimates.

Aged roughly 6 to 100, donors were systemically healthy Caucasians from Russia. Each sample provided at least 6 micrograms of extracted total RNA. On this clonotype itself: Antigen specificity is unknown.

Trimming left V 3 bases short and J 3 bases short, with 14 bases between. The germline gives CDR1 DFQATT, CDR2 SNEGSKA (reference sequence). CDR3 size: 14 residues. A second PCR of 7 to 11 cycles used a sample-barcoded 5' primer and a J-beta primer mix. One entry per CDR3 protein, called by TCRdb with MiXCR from the 5' RACE reads. The sample includes hundreds of thousands of distinct CDR3 sequences, about 28% of them seen just once. The clonotype comes from a woman at least 80 years old in good health. Specimen: blood. V is TRBV20-1 and J is TRBJ1-1; weak D call: TRBD1 (5 bases). The CDR3 nucleotides read TGCAGTGCTAGTAAGGGGTTGGGGTACACTGAAGCTTTCTTT. This codes for CSASKGLGYTEAFF.